This passage covers 25 T cell receptor beta chains from one sample sequenced in a study of blood T cells in healthy people across ages. For the second PCR, which ran for 7 to 11 cycles, a sample-barcoded 5' primer and a J-beta primer mix were used. MiXCR was run by TCRdb on the 5' RACE reads, yielding one entry per CDR3 protein. The repertoire includes some 890,000 distinct CDR3 sequences, about 28% of them detected once, and 10% to 13% sits in the top ten. The data were also submitted as part of a second study, on T cells of mothers and their children.

The sample taken for sequencing was blood. Every receptor here comes from a woman aged 40 to 50 in good health.

The chain recombines TRBV7-2 with TRBJ2-7, with a tentative D call TRBD2 (5 bases). In germline, CDR1 is SGHTA, CDR2 FQGNSA. The V gene lost 6 bases and the J gene lost 9 bases, with 15 bases spanning the gap. The CDR3 sequence is 12 residues long. CDR3 residues: CASSYPLSGQYF. The CDR3 DNA sequence: TGTGCCAGCAGTTATCCCTTGAGCGGGCAGTACTTC.

This clonotype was counted between two and nine times. The chain joins TRBV6-5 to TRBJ2-7; TRBD1 matches at 12 bases. After removal of 7 bases from V and 8 bases from J, the junction contained 9 bases not matched to a gene. The CDR3 sequence is 14 residues long. Germline CDR1 reads MNHEY; CDR2 reads SVGAGI. The CDR3 protein is CASTRDRGRYQQYF. CDR3 bases: TGTGCCAGCACACGGGACAGGGGGCGGTATCAGCAGTACTTC.

Comments on this clonotype: This may be a read error, as it is one base from a much larger clone. This chain joins TRBV2 and TRBJ2-4; D may be TRBD1 (5 bases). The end of the DNA fits TRBJ2-7 better, so the J call may be wrong. The CDR3 consists of 14 residues. CDR1 SNHLY and CDR2 FYNNEI come from the germline V gene. The CDR3 nucleotides read TGTGCCAGCAGTGTGGGCAGGGTCAACTACGAGCAGTACTTC. It yields the protein CASSVGRVNYEQYF.

The chain uses TRBV28 and TRBJ1-5; TRBD1 matches 7 bases. CDR3 length: 15 amino acids. The V gene end was trimmed by 2 bases and the J gene end by 6 bases; junction bases not matched to a gene: 7. Germline values: CDR1 MDHEN, CDR2 SYDVKM. CDR3 bases: TGTGCCAGCAGTTTAGCCCGACAGGGAGGTCAGCCCCAGCATTTT. It codes for CASSLARQGGQPQHF.

The chain has TRBV2 and TRBJ1-2; D ambiguous. From germline, CDR1 is SNHLY and CDR2 FYNNEI. This CDR3 comprises 14 residues. V gave up 6 bases and J gave up 4 bases, with 15 bases separating them. CDR3 nucleotide sequence: TGTGCCAGCAGGGGAGACGGGTTGGGCTATGGCTACACCTTC. As protein: CASRGDGLGYGYTF.

This clonotype occurred many times. This chain joins TRBV5-1 and TRBJ2-7, with D possibly TRBD1 on 6 matching bases. Per germline, CDR1 SGHRS and CDR2 YFSETQ. V gave up 4 bases and J gave up 2 bases, with 16 bases separating them. The CDR3 length is 15 residues. The CDR3 DNA sequence: TGCGCCAGCAGCCCCGAGGGGGTCGGAGCCTACGAGCAGTACTTC. Protein sequence: CASSPEGVGAYEQYF.

This clonotype was counted many times. The chain joins TRBV20-1 to TRBJ2-5; 14 bases agree with TRBD2. The CDR3 is 16 residues long. J gave up 0 bases and V 3 bases, and 3 bases lay outside the gene matches. Germline assignment: CDR1 DFQATT and CDR2 SNEGSKA (reference sequence). The DNA for the CDR3 is TGCAGTGCTAGGAGGACTAGCGGGGGGTACCAAGAGACCCAGTACTTC. Encoded protein: CSARRTSGGYQETQYF.

CDR3 sequence reads: CASSLPRLAGDNTGELFF. The CDR3, as DNA: TGTGCCAGCAGTTTACCTCGACTAGCGGGGGACAACACCGGGGAGCTGTTTTTT. The genes are TRBV28 and TRBJ2-2, with 12 bases matching TRBD2. Germline CDR1 MDHEN, CDR2 SYDVKM. The CDR3 runs to 18 residues. The junction had 6 bases not matched to a gene; V was cut back by 2 bases and J by 2 bases.

The rearrangement uses TRBV2 and TRBJ1-1, with D uncertain. The V gene lost 6 bases and the J gene lost 0 bases, with 14 bases spanning the gap. This CDR3 has 15 residues. CDR1 SNHLY and CDR2 FYNNEI come from the germline V gene. As DNA, the CDR3 is TGTGCCAGCAGCACCCCTCTTGGGGTGAACACTGAAGCTTTCTTT. It yields the protein CASSTPLGVNTEAFF.

The chain has TRBV12-3 or TRBV12-4 and TRBJ2-7; 9 nucleotides line up with TRBD1. The CDR3 extends over 13 amino acids. J was trimmed by 5 bases and V by 6 bases; bases with no gene match: 5. For the CDR3, the DNA is TGTGCCAGCAGAAGGGACAGGGTCGACGAGCAGTACTTC. Amino acids: CASRRDRVDEQYF.

This clonotype has at least ten counts. CDR3 sequence: CSAYRGGGDYEQYF. CDR3 nucleotide sequence: TGCAGCGCCTACCGTGGTGGTGGCGACTACGAGCAGTACTTC. V usage is TRBV29-1 and J usage is TRBJ2-7; D call uncertain. This CDR3 has 14 amino acids. V gave up 7 bases and J gave up 3 bases, with 19 bases separating them. The germline CDR1 and CDR2 sequences are SQVTM and ANQGSEA.

As to this clonotype: A much bigger clone sits one base away, suggesting this may be a read error. The rearrangement uses TRBV10-3 and TRBJ1-4; D gene uncertain. The CDR3 is 14 residues long. Trimming pared 6 bases from V and 2 bases from J, leaving 10 bases between. Germline lookup yields CDR1 ENHRY and CDR2 SYGVKD. Here the CDR3 DNA reads TGTGCCATCAGGGATGGAGGGACTAATGAAAAACTGTTTTTT. The encoded protein is CAIRDGGTNEKLFF.

The chain combines TRBV6-5 with TRBJ1-2; no clear D gene. V lost 7 bases to trimming and J lost 2 bases, with 11 bases between them. CDR1 and CDR2 from the germline V gene are MNHEY and SVGAGI. This CDR3 spans 13 amino acids. The CDR3 nucleotides read TGTGCCAGCACTCGGGGAGCAAACTATGGCTACACCTTC. Translation: CASTRGANYGYTF.

On this clonotype: A much larger clone is a single base away; this may be a read error. The chain joins TRBV15 to TRBJ2-5, with 9 bases lining up with TRBD1. V dropped 2 bases and J dropped 11; count of bases not matched to a gene: 15. The CDR3 extends over 16 amino acids. Germline V gene data show CDR1 as LNHNV and CDR2 as YYDKDF (reference sequence). The CDR3 region is CATSRLGTGIFNEQYF. The CDR3 coding sequence is TGTGCCACCAGCAGACTAGGGACAGGGATTTTTAATGAGCAGTACTTC.

This clonotype was counted ten times or more. The chain couples TRBV6-1 to TRBJ2-5; 8 bases agree with TRBD1. Germline CDR1 is MNHNS and CDR2 is SASEGT. J gave up 4 bases and V 4 bases, and 5 bases lay outside the gene matches. This CDR3 has 14 residues. For the CDR3, the DNA is TGTGCCAGCAGTGCTTCAGGGGGCAGAGAGACCCAGTACTTC. This sequence encodes CASSASGGRETQYF.

This clonotype was recorded a few times. This chain joins TRBV2 and TRBJ1-2; 9 bases match TRBD1. V was pared by 4 bases and J by 2 bases, with 5 bases of the junction left unmatched. The germline CDR1 and CDR2 sequences are SNHLY and FYNNEI. This CDR3 contains 15 residues. CDR3 residues: CASSGGQGTNYGYTF. The CDR3 coding sequence is TGTGCCAGCAGTGGAGGACAGGGGACAAACTATGGCTACACCTTC.

J is TRBJ2-7 and V is TRBV20-1; TRBD2 aligns across 9 bases. Germline V gene lookup returns CDR1 DFQATT and CDR2 SNEGSKA (reference sequence). With 3 bases clipped from V and 6 bases from J, the junction kept 6 bases outside the gene matches. The CDR3 is 13 residues long. The CDR3 nucleotides read TGCAGTGCTAGCCCGGGACTAGCCGTCGAGCAGTACTTC. It yields the protein CSASPGLAVEQYF.

This chain connects TRBV20-1 to TRBJ2-2; the D is unclear. In germline, CDR1 is DFQATT, CDR2 SNEGSKA (reference sequence). The V and J ends lost 3 bases and 4 bases respectively, with 15 bases between them. The CDR3 length is 15 residues. The CDR3, as DNA: TGCAGTGCTAGTAATTTACAGCGATCCACCGGGGAGCTGTTTTTT. It translates to CSASNLQRSTGELFF.

A word on this clonotype: Given the absence of the conserved phenylalanine or tryptophan at the CDR3 end, a read error is likely. The rearrangement uses TRBV29-1 and TRBJ1-2; tentatively, D is TRBD1 (6 bases). V dropped 4 bases and J dropped 3 bases, with 12 bases sitting between them. Germline CDR1 SQVTM, CDR2 ANQGSEA. The CDR3 has 13 amino acids. The CDR3 loop reads CSVVLGGDYGYTC. CDR3 DNA sequence: TGCAGCGTTGTGTTAGGGGGTGACTATGGCTACACCTGC.

The chain links TRBV24-1 to TRBJ1-2; tentatively, D is TRBD1 (6 bases). With 3 bases removed from V and 4 bases from J, the gap between germline ends came to 14 bases. The CDR3 covers 15 residues. Germline V gene data show CDR1 as KGHDR and CDR2 as SFDVKD. The CDR3: CATSDGGPSIYGYTF. DNA for the CDR3: TGTGCCACCAGTGATGGGGGGCCTTCCATCTATGGCTACACCTTC.

J is TRBJ1-5 and V is TRBV12-3 or TRBV12-4, with D unclear. Deletions cut 0 bases from V and 3 bases from J, with 9 bases between. The CDR3 contains 15 residues. The CDR3 reads CASSLAGNPNQPQHF. CDR3 in DNA: TGTGCCAGCAGTTTAGCGGGCAACCCCAATCAGCCCCAGCATTTT.

This clonotype was counted a few times. The chain couples TRBV3-1 to TRBJ2-4; D may be TRBD2 (6 bases). Matching the DNA end better, TRBJ2-7 makes the J call doubtful. The CDR3 has 14 amino acids. Germline V gives CDR1 LGHDT, CDR2 YNNKEL (reference sequence). The CDR3 DNA reads TGTGCCAGCAGCCAAGTTGCGGGGTTCGACGAGCAGTACTTC. The encoded protein is CASSQVAGFDEQYF.

The chain uses TRBV7-6 and TRBJ2-1; D not certain. Trimming took off 1 base at V and 8 bases at J, with 9 bases between the two ends. This CDR3 has 13 amino acids. Germline assignment: CDR1 SGHVS and CDR2 FNYEAQ. In DNA, the CDR3 is TGTGCCAGCAGCTTAGTAGAACAATATGAGCAGTTCTTC. This translates into CASSLVEQYEQFF.

The chain combines TRBV4-3 with TRBJ2-2; TRBD1 matches 7 bases. Germline lookup yields CDR1 LGHNA and CDR2 YSLEER. V was pared by 5 bases and J by 3 bases, with 3 bases of the junction left unmatched. The CDR3 spans 14 residues. The CDR3 region has the DNA TGCGCCAGCAGCTACGACAGGGACACCGGGGAGCTGTTTTTT. Translating it yields CASSYDRDTGELFF.

This clonotype turned up a few times. The rearrangement links TRBV9 to TRBJ2-1; TRBD1 is a possible D gene (6 bases). The CDR3 runs 14 residues. Deletions cut 4 bases from V and 5 bases from J, with 13 bases between. Germline V lookup: CDR1 SGDLS, CDR2 YYNGEE. The CDR3 protein is CASSSQPGDNEQFF. DNA for the CDR3: TGTGCCAGCAGCTCCCAGCCAGGGGACAATGAGCAGTTCTTC.